This is a list of T cell receptor beta chains from one sample in a study of OX40 agonist ivuxolimab in advanced cancers. Clones were read by immunoSEQ multiplex PCR, and TCRdb kept only the in-frame ones, dropping some. The sample lists some 94,000 clones, 90% to 97% occurring once. The sample consisted of CD4+ or CD8+ T cells sorted from blood, taken in a trial of the OX40 agonist ivuxolimab. The receptors come from an adult with an advanced solid tumor such as melanoma, head and neck, liver or kidney cancer. CDR3s include the opening cysteine and the closing phenylalanine or tryptophan. A D gene is named only where the DNA matches it firmly. Clone size is not always given. Where it is, it says once, few, many or a class for expanded clones.

j_call clone_size d_call v_call cdr3_aa cdr3_nt
TRBJ2-3 . . TRBV4-3 CASSQPTGPQYF TGCGCCAGCAGCCAACCTACAGGGCCACAGTATTTT
TRBJ2-7 . . TRBV28 CASSNYEQYF TGTGCCAGCAGTAATTACGAGCAGTACTTC
TRBJ2-7 . . TRBV7-8 CASRQFSSYEQYF TGTGCCAGCCGGCAGTTTAGCTCCTACGAGCAGTACTTC
TRBJ1-6 . . TRBV27 CASSAGLQLSRDSPLHF TGTGCCAGCAGTGCAGGCCTACAGTTAAGTCGAGATTCACCCCTCCACTTT
TRBJ2-1 . . TRBV9 CASSVDETEQFF TGTGCCAGCAGCGTGGACGAGACTGAGCAGTTCTTC
TRBJ1-4 . TRBD1 TRBV5-4 CASGDSQNEKLFF TGTGCCAGCGGGGACAGTCAAAATGAAAAACTGTTTTTT
TRBJ1-2 . . TRBV2 CASSEAPFGGSYGYTF TGTGCCAGCAGTGAAGCCCCCTTTGGGGGAAGTTACGGCTACACCTTC
TRBJ2-1 . . TRBV27 CASSPLDYNEQFF TGTGCCAGCAGTCCCCTTGATTACAATGAGCAGTTCTTC
TRBJ2-2 . . TRBV27 CASSLSIVWQGKELFF TGTGCCAGCAGTTTATCGATTGTCTGGCAAGGAAAGGAGCTGTTTTTT
TRBJ1-2 once . TRBV14 CASSQGTGYYGYTF TGTGCCAGCAGCCAAGGTACAGGGTACTATGGCTACACCTTC
TRBJ2-7 once TRBD1 TRBV28 CASSSRQGFKGYEQYF TGTGCCAGCAGTTCACGACAGGGATTCAAAGGATACGAGCAGTACTTC
TRBJ1-1 . TRBD1 TRBV28 CASSPQGAHTEAFF TGTGCCAGCAGCCCCCAGGGGGCGCACACTGAAGCTTTCTTT
TRBJ1-4 . TRBD1 TRBV7-8 CASSVGPTGTNEKLFF TGTGCCAGCAGCGTAGGCCCGACAGGGACTAATGAAAAACTGTTTTTT
TRBJ2-5 . . TRBV27 CASGLTGYPRETQYF TGTGCCAGCGGGCTTACAGGGTACCCCCGAGAGACCCAGTACTTC
TRBJ2-3 . . TRBV15 CATSRDYQGSADTQYF TGTGCCACCAGCAGAGATTATCAGGGAAGCGCAGATACGCAGTATTTT
TRBJ2-5 . . TRBV6-5 CASSGEGLQETQYF TGTGCCAGCAGCGGCGAGGGCCTACAAGAGACCCAGTACTTC
TRBJ2-7 . TRBD1 TRBV6-5 CASSNRQGNYYEQYF TGTGCCAGCAGTAATCGACAGGGGAATTACTACGAGCAGTACTTC
TRBJ2-2 . TRBD2 TRBV9 CASSTGLETGELFF TGTGCCAGCAGCACCGGACTAGAGACCGGGGAGCTGTTTTTT
TRBJ2-1 . TRBD2 TRBV4-1 CASSQELSGRAWYNEQFF TGCGCCAGCAGCCAAGAGCTTAGCGGGAGGGCCTGGTACAATGAGCAGTTCTTC
TRBJ2-1 . . TRBV4-2 CASSQDLPSYNEQFF TGTGCCAGCAGCCAAGACCTACCCTCCTACAATGAGCAGTTCTTC
TRBJ1-2 . TRBD1 TRBV7-9 CASNERRDRLEGYTF TGTGCCAGCAACGAACGCCGGGACAGACTTGAGGGCTACACCTTC
TRBJ2-1 . TRBD2 TRBV4-2 CASSQGPGGRAEQFF TGTGCCAGCAGCCAAGGGCCTGGCGGGAGGGCTGAGCAGTTCTTC
TRBJ2-5 . . TRBV28 CASRLRELQETQYF TGTGCCAGCCGTCTCCGGGAGCTCCAAGAGACCCAGTACTTC
TRBJ2-7 . TRBD1 TRBV7-6 CASSQRQGKDEQYF TGTGCCAGCAGCCAAAGACAGGGTAAGGACGAGCAGTACTTC
TRBJ2-6 . . TRBV19 CASRSEANVLTF TGTGCCAGTAGAAGTGAGGCCAACGTCCTGACTTTC
TRBJ2-7 . TRBD1 TRBV5-1 CASSLGTGYTRTYEQYF TGCGCCAGCAGCTTGGGGACAGGGTATACTAGGACCTACGAGCAGTACTTC
TRBJ2-7 . . TRBV14 CASSQDLGGRGYEQYF TGTGCCAGCAGCCAAGATCTCGGAGGGAGAGGCTACGAGCAGTACTTC
TRBJ2-7 . . TRBV27 CASSLPRSHGSSYEQYF TGTGCCAGCAGTCTACCCCGGTCCCACGGAAGCTCCTACGAGCAGTACTTC
TRBJ2-7 . . TRBV29-1 CSVAYRPYEQYF TGCAGCGTTGCTTACAGGCCATACGAGCAGTACTTC
TRBJ2-2 . . TRBV11-2 CASSLVLSGELFF TGTGCCAGCAGCTTAGTGCTGTCCGGGGAGCTGTTTTTT
TRBJ2-7 . TRBD2 TRBV15 CATRGLAGDNEQYF TGTGCCACCAGGGGACTAGCGGGAGACAACGAGCAGTACTTC
TRBJ2-3 . . TRBV7-6 CASSSIGANTDTQYF TGTGCCAGCAGCTCAATAGGGGCCAACACAGATACGCAGTATTTT
TRBJ2-1 . . TRBV19 CASSITAGEQFF TGTGCCAGTAGTATTACGGCGGGCGAGCAGTTCTTC
TRBJ2-7 . . TRBV19 CASSILPSTGTTPYEQYF TGTGCCAGTAGTATTCTTCCCTCTACCGGGACAACGCCCTACGAGCAGTACTTC
TRBJ1-5 . TRBD1 TRBV28 CASSFETGGWSNQPQHF TGTGCCAGCAGTTTTGAAACAGGGGGCTGGAGCAATCAGCCCCAGCATTTT
TRBJ2-5 . . TRBV28 CASSFGPAGETQYF TGTGCCAGCAGTTTTGGGCCGGCCGGGGAGACCCAGTACTTC
TRBJ2-7 . . TRBV10-3 CATKTNQANYEQYF TGTGCCACCAAAACCAATCAGGCGAACTACGAGCAGTACTTC
TRBJ1-2 . TRBD1 TRBV10-3 CAISEARTGTGDTGGYTF TGTGCCATCAGTGAGGCGCGGACCGGGACAGGGGATACGGGGGGCTACACCTTC
TRBJ2-2 . . TRBV19 CASMSGGELFF TGTGCCAGTATGAGTGGGGGGGAGCTGTTTTTT
TRBJ2-5 . . TRBV7-3 CARGGRARDEQETQYF TGTGCCAGAGGGGGACGAGCAAGGGACGAACAAGAGACCCAGTACTTC
TRBJ2-5 . . TRBV11-2 CASSLEDVEETQYF TGTGCCAGCAGCTTAGAGGATGTAGAAGAGACCCAGTACTTC
TRBJ2-3 . . TRBV7-7 CASSLEPPPDTQYF TGTGCCAGCAGCTTAGAACCTCCCCCGGATACGCAGTATTTT